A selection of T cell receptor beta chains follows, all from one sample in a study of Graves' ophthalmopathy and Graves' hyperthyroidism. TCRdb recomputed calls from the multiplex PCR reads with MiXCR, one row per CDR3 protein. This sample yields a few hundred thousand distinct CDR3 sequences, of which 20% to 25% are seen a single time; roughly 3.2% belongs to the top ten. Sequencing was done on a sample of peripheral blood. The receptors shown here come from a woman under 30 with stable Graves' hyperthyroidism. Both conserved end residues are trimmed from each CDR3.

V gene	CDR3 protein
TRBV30	AWSVGLAGDGYEQY
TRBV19	ASARQGAEAF
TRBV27	ASSLSGQGGGEQY
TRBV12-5	ASGRHLGQGRAKNIQY
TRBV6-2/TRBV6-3	ASRGTSGDYTGELF
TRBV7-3	ASSSGTVTGELF
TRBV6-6	ASEWRGTGGHPWKNTEAF
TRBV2	ASSKGGQGNSPLH
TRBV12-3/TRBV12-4	ASSPGTDEAF
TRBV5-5	ASSLKVGMGAETQY
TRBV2	ASSVVVRGYT
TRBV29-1	SVSDYFSEQY
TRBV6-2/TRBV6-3	ASSPQGGAEETQY
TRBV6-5	ASSYRTGTSGEETQY
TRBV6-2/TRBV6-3	ASSRRRIRRNQPQH
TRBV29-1	SVVARQGGYT
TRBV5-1	ASYPQSQTNTEAF
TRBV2	ASTLGQGVHEQY
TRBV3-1	ASSQASGRVGGYT
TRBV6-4	ASSGTGDETQY
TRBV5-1	ASSFPGQRYTGELF
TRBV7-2	ASSLALGSQY
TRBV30	AWSVVSYRRTRNTIY
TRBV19	ASSGDRASTTNTGELF
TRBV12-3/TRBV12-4	ASSFSEELF
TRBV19	ASSPDRVGGYT
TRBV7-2	ASSPSGDQPQH
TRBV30	AWSVPPVNTEAF
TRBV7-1	ASSSLRGPGGRRLVAKNIQY
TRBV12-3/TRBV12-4	ASSPPGTGRETQY
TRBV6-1	ASSQEGGYT
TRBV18	ASSPRDTLNTEAF
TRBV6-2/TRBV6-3	ASSYSAEAYEQY
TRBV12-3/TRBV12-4	ASSLGLAGEETQY
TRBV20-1	SARDGGRAVGELF
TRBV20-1	SARDREWEQY